This T cell receptor beta chain was sequenced in a study of cytomegalovirus exposure and HLA in healthy donors. Points from the study as a whole: In the analysis, some V segments, TRBV6-2 and TRBV6-3 included, were excluded as indistinguishable.

Details on this clone: Its antigen is not identified.

Amplification used 60 Vbeta primers and 13 Jbeta primers. Assay: immunoSEQ multiplex PCR; the TCRdb copy retains only in-frame clones and omits some. The repertoire has nearly 200,000 clones, approximately 80% of them found once; the top ten carry approximately 0.092%. V lost 3 bases and J lost 2; bases outside the gene matches: 6. Per germline, CDR1 LNHDA and CDR2 SQIVND (reference sequence). This CDR3 contains 16 residues. This clonotype originated in a boy aged 2-15 years in good health and CMV-seronegative. The sample taken for sequencing was PBMCs. The rearrangement joins TRBV19 to TRBJ1-5; 8 bases match TRBD1. CDR3: CASSISTGEGNQPQHF. The CDR3 bases are TGTGCCAGTAGTATCTCGACAGGGGAAGGCAATCAGCCCCAGCATTTT.